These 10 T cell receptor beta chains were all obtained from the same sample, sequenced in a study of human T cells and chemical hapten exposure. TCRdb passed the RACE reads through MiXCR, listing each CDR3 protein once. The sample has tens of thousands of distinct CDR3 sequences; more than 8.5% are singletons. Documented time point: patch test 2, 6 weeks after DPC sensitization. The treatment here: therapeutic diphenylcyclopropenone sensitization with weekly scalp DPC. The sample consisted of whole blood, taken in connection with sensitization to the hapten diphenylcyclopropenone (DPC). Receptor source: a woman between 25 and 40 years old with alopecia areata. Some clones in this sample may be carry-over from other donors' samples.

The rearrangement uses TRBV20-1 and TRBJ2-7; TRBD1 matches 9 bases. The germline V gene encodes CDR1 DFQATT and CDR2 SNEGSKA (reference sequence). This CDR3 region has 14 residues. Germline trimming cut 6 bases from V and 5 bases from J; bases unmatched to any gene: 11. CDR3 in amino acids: CSAVPGQGVHEQYF. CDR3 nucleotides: TGCAGTGCGGTCCCGGGACAGGGCGTCCACGAGCAGTACTTC.

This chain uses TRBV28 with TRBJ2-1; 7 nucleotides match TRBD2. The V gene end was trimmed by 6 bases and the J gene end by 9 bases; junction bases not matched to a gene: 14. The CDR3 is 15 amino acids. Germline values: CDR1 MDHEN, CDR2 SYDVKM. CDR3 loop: CASRKAGLQASEQFF. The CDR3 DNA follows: TGTGCCAGCAGGAAAGCGGGGTTACAAGCGAGTGAGCAGTTCTTC.

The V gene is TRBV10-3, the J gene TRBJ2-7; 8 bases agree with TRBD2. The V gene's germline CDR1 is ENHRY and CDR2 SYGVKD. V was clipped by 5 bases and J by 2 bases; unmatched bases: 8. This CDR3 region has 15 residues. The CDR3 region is CAISPSGSSTYEQYF. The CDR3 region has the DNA TGTGCCATCAGTCCAAGCGGGAGCTCCACCTACGAGCAGTACTTC.

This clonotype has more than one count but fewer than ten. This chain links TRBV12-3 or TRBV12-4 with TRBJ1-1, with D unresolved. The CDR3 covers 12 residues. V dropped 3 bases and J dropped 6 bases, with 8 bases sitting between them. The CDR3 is CASSFKWAEAFF. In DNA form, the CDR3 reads TGTGCCAGCAGTTTCAAGTGGGCTGAAGCTTTCTTT.

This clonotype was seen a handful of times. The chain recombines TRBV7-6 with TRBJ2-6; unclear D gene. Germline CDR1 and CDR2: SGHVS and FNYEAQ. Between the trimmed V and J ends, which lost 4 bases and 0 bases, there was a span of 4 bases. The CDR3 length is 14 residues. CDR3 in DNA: TGTGCCAGCAGCTCTTACTCTGGGGCCAACGTCCTGACTTTC. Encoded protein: CASSSYSGANVLTF.

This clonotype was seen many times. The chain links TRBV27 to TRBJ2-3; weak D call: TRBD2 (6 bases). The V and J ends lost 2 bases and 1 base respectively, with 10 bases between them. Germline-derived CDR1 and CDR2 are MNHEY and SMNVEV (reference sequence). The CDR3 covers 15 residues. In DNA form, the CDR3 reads TGTGCCAGCAGTTTAGTACTAGCAGGCACAGATACGCAGTATTTT. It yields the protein CASSLVLAGTDTQYF.

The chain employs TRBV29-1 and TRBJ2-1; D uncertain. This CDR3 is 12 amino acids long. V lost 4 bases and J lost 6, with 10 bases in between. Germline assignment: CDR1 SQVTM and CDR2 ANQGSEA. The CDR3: CSVAIPANEQFF. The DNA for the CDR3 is TGCAGCGTTGCCATCCCCGCCAATGAGCAGTTCTTC.

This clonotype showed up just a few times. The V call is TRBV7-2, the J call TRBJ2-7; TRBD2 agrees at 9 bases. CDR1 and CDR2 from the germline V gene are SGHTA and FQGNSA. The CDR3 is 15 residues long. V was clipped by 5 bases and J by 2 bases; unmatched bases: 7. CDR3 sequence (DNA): TGTGCCAGCAGCCCCGCTTCTAGCGGGGCCTACGAGCAGTACTTC. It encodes CASSPASSGAYEQYF.

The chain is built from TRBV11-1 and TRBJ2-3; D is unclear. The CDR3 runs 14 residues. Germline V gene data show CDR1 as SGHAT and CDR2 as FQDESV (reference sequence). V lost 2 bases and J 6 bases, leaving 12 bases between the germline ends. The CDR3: CASSLRTGADTQYF. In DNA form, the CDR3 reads TGTGCCAGCAGCTTAAGAACGGGCGCGGATACGCAGTATTTT.

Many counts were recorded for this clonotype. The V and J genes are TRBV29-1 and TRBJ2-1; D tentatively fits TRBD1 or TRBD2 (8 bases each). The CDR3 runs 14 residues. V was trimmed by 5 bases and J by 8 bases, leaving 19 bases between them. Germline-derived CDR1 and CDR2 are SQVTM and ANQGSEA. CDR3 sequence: CSVRGGRTGYEQFF. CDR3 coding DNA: TGCAGCGTTCGGGGGGGTAGGACAGGGTATGAGCAGTTCTTC.